The rows below give T cell receptor beta chains drawn from one sample of a study of blood T cell repertoires in COVID-19. TCRdb keeps only in-frame clones here, not all; method: immunoSEQ multiplex PCR. The repertoire includes some 40,000 clones, approximately 85% of them detected once, and about a third sits in the top ten. The specimen sequenced was peripheral blood. These receptors were obtained from a woman older than 75 with acute or convalescent COVID-19. CDR3s include the opening cysteine and the closing phenylalanine or tryptophan. The order of the fields is J gene, clone size, V gene, D gene, CDR3 DNA, CDR3 protein. D genes are given only for firm matches. Size tells how often a clone was seen (once, few, many) or the class of an expanded clone, and some rows leave it out.

j_call: TRBJ1-6
clone_size: .
v_call: TRBV27
d_call: TRBD1
cdr3_nt: TGTGCCAGCACGAAGCTCACAGGGGCAAATAATTCACCCCTCCACTTT
cdr3_aa: CASTKLTGANNSPLHF

j_call: TRBJ1-1
clone_size: .
v_call: TRBV5-6
d_call: .
cdr3_nt: TGTGCCAGCAGCCCCCCAGCGACAGCTAACACTGAAGCTTTCTTT
cdr3_aa: CASSPPATANTEAFF

j_call: TRBJ2-1
clone_size: once
v_call: TRBV27
d_call: TRBD2
cdr3_nt: TGTGCCAGCAACGGACTAGCGGGAGGAACTTACAATGAGCAGTTCTTC
cdr3_aa: CASNGLAGGTYNEQFF

j_call: TRBJ1-4
clone_size: .
v_call: TRBV24-1
d_call: TRBD1
cdr3_nt: TGTGCCACCAGTGATTTGCTAGCGCACAGGGGGGATGAAAAACTGTTTTTT
cdr3_aa: CATSDLLAHRGDEKLFF

j_call: TRBJ2-1
clone_size: .
v_call: TRBV20-1
d_call: .
cdr3_nt: TGCAGTGCTATGGCTGACAATGAGCAGTTCTTC
cdr3_aa: CSAMADNEQFF

j_call: TRBJ2-1
clone_size: .
v_call: TRBV7-2
d_call: .
cdr3_nt: TGTGCCAGCAGCCAGAGTAGCGGCCGTTACAATGAGCAGTTCTTC
cdr3_aa: CASSQSSGRYNEQFF

j_call: TRBJ2-5
clone_size: .
v_call: TRBV24-1
d_call: .
cdr3_nt: TGTGCCACCAGTGATGGCAGGGAAATTGAAGAGACCCAGTACTTC
cdr3_aa: CATSDGREIEETQYF

j_call: TRBJ2-1
clone_size: .
v_call: TRBV2
d_call: .
cdr3_nt: TGTGCCAGCAGCGCTTGGCCCTCGGAGCAGTTCTTC
cdr3_aa: CASSAWPSEQFF

j_call: TRBJ2-7
clone_size: .
v_call: TRBV12-3/TRBV12-4
d_call: TRBD2
cdr3_nt: TGTGCCAGCAGTTCAGGACTAGCGGTCTACTTC
cdr3_aa: CASSSGLAVYF

j_call: TRBJ2-1
clone_size: .
v_call: TRBV14
d_call: .
cdr3_nt: TGTGCCAGCAGCCAAGAGTGGGAGCGCTCCTACAATGAGCAGTTCTTC
cdr3_aa: CASSQEWERSYNEQFF

j_call: TRBJ1-1
clone_size: .
v_call: TRBV29-1
d_call: .
cdr3_nt: TGCAGCGCCGCCGAGCGCACTGAAGCTTTCTTT
cdr3_aa: CSAAERTEAFF

j_call: TRBJ2-7
clone_size: .
v_call: TRBV7-9
d_call: TRBD2
cdr3_nt: TGTGCCAGCAGCTCAAACGCGGGAGGGCCCCACGAGCAGTACTTC
cdr3_aa: CASSSNAGGPHEQYF

j_call: TRBJ2-3
clone_size: .
v_call: TRBV11-2
d_call: TRBD2
cdr3_nt: TGTGCCAGCAGCTCACCACGGGGAGGGGAGGCATCAGATACGCAGTATTTT
cdr3_aa: CASSSPRGGEASDTQYF

j_call: TRBJ2-5
clone_size: .
v_call: TRBV11-2
d_call: .
cdr3_nt: TGTGCCAGCAGCTTTGGACAGAACCAAGAGACCCAGTACTTC
cdr3_aa: CASSFGQNQETQYF